This TCR beta chain was captured by sequencing in a study of T cells after yellow fever vaccination. Study-level findings and limits: Clonotypes appearing in both CD4 and CD8 compartments existed, and their share was small.

They built TCR cDNA with 5'RACE template switching, a step that put in a universal primer site and UMIs. TCRdb independently ran MiXCR on the 5' RACE reads; one entry per CDR3 protein. This table holds over 65,000 distinct CDR3 sequences, roughly 14% found once. CDR1 and CDR2 from the germline V gene are MNHEY and SMNVEV (reference sequence). The CDR3 is 13 amino acids. The V gene lost 3 bases and the J gene lost 2 bases, with 8 bases spanning the gap. The sequenced sample was CD8+ T cells not binding an NS4B(214-222) dextramer, sorted from PBMCs, obtained less than 25 days after the first yellow fever vaccination. The chain carries TRBV27 and TRBJ2-7; D unresolved. The receptor was derived from a man younger than 30 who received the YFV17D yellow fever vaccine. The CDR3 protein is CASSFGRTYEQYF. The CDR3 DNA reads as TGTGCCAGCAGTTTTGGCAGAACCTACGAGCAGTACTTC.